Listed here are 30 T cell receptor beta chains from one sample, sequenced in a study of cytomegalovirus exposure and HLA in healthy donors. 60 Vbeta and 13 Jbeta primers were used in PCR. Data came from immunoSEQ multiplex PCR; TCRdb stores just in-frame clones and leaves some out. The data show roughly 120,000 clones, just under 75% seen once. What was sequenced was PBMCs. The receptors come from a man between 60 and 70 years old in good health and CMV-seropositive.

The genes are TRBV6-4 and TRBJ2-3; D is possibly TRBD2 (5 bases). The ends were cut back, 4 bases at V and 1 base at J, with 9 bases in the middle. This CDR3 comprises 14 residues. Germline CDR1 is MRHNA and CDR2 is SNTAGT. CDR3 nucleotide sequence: TGTGCCAGCAGTGTCGAAGCGGGCACAGATACGCAGTATTTT. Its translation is CASSVEAGTDTQYF.

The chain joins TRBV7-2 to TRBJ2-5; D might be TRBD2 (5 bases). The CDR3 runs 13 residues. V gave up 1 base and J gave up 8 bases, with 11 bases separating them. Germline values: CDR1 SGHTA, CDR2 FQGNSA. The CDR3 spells CASSLEVGRTQYF. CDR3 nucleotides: TGTGCCAGCAGCTTAGAAGTAGGGAGAACCCAGTACTTC.

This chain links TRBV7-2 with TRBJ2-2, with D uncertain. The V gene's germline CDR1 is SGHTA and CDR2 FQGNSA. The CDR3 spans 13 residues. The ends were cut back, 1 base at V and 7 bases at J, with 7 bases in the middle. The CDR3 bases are TGTGCCAGCAGCTTAGGATCGGTCGGGGAGCTGTTTTTT. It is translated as CASSLGSVGELFF.

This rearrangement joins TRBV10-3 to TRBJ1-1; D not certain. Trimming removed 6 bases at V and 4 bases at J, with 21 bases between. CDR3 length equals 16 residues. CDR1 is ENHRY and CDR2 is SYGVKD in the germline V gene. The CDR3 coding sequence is TGTGCCATCAGAGCGGACGTCTTCAACCGTGGCACTGAAGCTTTCTTT. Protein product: CAIRADVFNRGTEAFF.

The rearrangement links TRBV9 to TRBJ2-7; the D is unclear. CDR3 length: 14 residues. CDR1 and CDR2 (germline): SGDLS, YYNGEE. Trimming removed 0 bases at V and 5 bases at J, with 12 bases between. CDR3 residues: CASSVVSPRDEQYF. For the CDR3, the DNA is TGTGCCAGCAGCGTAGTTAGCCCTCGGGACGAGCAGTACTTC.

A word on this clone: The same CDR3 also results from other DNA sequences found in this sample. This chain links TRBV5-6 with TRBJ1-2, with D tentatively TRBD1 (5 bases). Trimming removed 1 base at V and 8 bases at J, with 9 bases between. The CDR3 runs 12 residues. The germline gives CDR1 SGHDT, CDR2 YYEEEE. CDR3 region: CASSLTGEGYTF. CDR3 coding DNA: TGTGCCAGCAGCTTGACAGGCGAGGGCTACACCTTC. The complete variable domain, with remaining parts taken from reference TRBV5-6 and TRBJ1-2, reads DAGVTQSPTHLIKTRGQQVTLRCSPKSGHDTVSWYQQALGQGPQFIFQYYEEEERQRGNFPDRFSGHQFPNYSSELNVNALLLGDSALYLCASSLTGEGYTFGSGTRLTVV.

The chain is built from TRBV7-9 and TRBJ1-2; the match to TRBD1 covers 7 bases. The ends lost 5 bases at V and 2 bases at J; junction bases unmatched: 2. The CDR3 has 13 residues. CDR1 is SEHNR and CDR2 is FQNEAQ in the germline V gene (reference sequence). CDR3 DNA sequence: TGTGCCAGCAGCAACAGGGGAAACTATGGCTACACCTTC. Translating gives CASSNRGNYGYTF.

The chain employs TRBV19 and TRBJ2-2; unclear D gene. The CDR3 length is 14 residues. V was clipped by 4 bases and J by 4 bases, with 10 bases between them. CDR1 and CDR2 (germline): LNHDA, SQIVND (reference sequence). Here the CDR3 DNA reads TGTGCCAGTAGTAGGCGGCCCAGCACCGGGGAGCTGTTTTTT. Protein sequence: CASSRRPSTGELFF.

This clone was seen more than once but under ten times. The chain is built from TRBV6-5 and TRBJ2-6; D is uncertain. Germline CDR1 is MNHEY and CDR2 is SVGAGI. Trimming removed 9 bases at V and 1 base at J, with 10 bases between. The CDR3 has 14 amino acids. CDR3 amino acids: CASTLRSGANVLTF. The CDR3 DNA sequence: TGTGCCAGTACACTACGATCTGGGGCCAACGTCCTGACTTTC.

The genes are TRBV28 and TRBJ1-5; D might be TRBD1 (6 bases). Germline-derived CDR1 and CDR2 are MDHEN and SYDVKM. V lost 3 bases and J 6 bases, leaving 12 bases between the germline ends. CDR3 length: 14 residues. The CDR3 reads CASSFAGATQPQHF. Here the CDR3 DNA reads TGTGCCAGCAGTTTTGCGGGGGCCACTCAGCCCCAGCATTTT.

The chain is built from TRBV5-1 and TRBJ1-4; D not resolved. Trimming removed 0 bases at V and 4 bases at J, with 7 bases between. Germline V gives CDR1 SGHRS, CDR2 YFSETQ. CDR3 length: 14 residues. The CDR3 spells CASSLGPVNEKLFF. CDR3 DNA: TGCGCCAGCAGCTTGGGGCCCGTTAATGAAAAACTGTTTTTT.

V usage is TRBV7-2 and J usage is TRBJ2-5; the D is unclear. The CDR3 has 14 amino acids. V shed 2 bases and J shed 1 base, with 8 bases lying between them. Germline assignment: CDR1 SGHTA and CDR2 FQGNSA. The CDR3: CASSLQRTQETQYF. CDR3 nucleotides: TGTGCCAGCAGCTTACAGCGTACCCAAGAGACCCAGTACTTC. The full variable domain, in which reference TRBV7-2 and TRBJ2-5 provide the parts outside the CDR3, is GAGVSQSPSNKVTEKGKDVELRCDPISGHTALYWYRQSLGQGLEFLIYFQGNSAPDKSGLPSDRFSAERTGGSVSTLTIQRTQQEDSAVYLCASSLQRTQETQYFGPGTRLLVL.

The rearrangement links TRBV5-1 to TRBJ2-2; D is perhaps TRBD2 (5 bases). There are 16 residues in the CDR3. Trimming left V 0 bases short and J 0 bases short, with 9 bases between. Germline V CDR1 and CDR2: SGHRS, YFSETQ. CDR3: CASSLAGLTNTGELFF. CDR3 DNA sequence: TGCGCCAGCAGCTTGGCCGGACTTACGAACACCGGGGAGCTGTTTTTT.

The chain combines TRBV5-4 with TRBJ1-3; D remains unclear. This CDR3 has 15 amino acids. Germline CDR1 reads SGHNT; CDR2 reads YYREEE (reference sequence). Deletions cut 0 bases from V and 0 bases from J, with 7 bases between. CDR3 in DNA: TGTGCCAGCAGCTTGGACAGCCGCTCTGGAAACACCATATATTTT. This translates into CASSLDSRSGNTIYF.

CDR3: CASSLGLGVYRNTRDGQYF. Written as DNA, the CDR3 is TGCGCCAGCAGCTTGGGACTAGGGGTTTACCGGAATACGCGGGATGGGCAGTATTTT. The J gene is TRBJ2-3, the V gene TRBV5-1; TRBD2 is a possible D gene (6 bases). Germline CDR1 reads SGHRS; CDR2 reads YFSETQ. The CDR3 extends over 19 amino acids. The V end lost 0 bases, the J end lost 11 bases, and 31 bases lay between the germline ends.

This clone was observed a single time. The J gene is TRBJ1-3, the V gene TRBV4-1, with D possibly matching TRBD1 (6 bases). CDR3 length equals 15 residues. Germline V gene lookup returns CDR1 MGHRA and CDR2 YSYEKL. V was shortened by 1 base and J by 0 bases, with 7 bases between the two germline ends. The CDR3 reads CASSQGTASGNTIYF. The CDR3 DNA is TGCGCCAGCAGCCAAGGGACAGCCTCTGGAAACACCATATATTTT.

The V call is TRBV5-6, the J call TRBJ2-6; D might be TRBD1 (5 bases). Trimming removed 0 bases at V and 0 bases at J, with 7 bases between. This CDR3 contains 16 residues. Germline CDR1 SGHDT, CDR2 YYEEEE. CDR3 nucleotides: TGTGCCAGCAGCTTGGGGGGCTCCTCTGGGGCCAACGTCCTGACTTTC. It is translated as CASSLGGSSGANVLTF. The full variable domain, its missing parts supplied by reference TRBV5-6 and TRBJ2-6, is DAGVTQSPTHLIKTRGQQVTLRCSPKSGHDTVSWYQQALGQGPQFIFQYYEEEERQRGNFPDRFSGHQFPNYSSELNVNALLLGDSALYLCASSLGGSSGANVLTFGAGSRLTVL.

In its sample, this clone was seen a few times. Written as DNA, the CDR3 is TGTGCCTGGAGTGTACTGAGAGGGTTCGGGGAGCTGTTTTTT. Its protein product is CAWSVLRGFGELFF. The rearrangement links TRBV30 to TRBJ2-2, with a possible D match to TRBD2 (5 bases). Trimming removed 0 bases from V and 7 bases from J, with 12 bases in between. There are 14 residues in the CDR3. Germline values: CDR1 GTSNPN, CDR2 SVGIG (reference sequence).

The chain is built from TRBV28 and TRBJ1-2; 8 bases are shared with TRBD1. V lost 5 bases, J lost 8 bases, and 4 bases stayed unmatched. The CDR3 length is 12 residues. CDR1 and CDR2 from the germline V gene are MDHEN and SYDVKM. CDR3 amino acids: CASSETGVGYTF. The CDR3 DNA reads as TGTGCCAGCAGTGAGACAGGGGTCGGCTACACCTTC.

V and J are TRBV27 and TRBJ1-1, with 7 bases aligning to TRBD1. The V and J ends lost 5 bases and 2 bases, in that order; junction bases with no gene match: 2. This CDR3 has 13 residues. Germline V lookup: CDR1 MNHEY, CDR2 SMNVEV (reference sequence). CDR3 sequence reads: CASSGTVNTEAFF. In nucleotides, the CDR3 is TGTGCCAGCAGTGGGACAGTTAACACTGAAGCTTTCTTT.

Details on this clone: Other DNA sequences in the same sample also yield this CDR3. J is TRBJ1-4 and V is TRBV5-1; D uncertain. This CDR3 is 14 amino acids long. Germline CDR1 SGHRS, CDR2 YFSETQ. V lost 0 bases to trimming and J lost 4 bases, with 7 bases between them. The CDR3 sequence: CASSLGQNNEKLFF. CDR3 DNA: TGCGCCAGCAGCTTGGGGCAGAATAATGAAAAACTGTTTTTT.

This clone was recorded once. The CDR3 DNA is TGCGCCAGCAGCCCGAGTGGTCCGGGACACACGAACACTGAAGCTTTCTTT. Amino acid sequence: CASSPSGPGHTNTEAFF. The V and J genes are TRBV5-1 and TRBJ1-1; TRBD1 is a possible D gene (6 bases). Germline V gene sequence: CDR1 SGHRS, CDR2 YFSETQ. The length of the CDR3 is 17 residues. Trimming stripped 4 bases from V and 1 base from J, with 20 bases between.

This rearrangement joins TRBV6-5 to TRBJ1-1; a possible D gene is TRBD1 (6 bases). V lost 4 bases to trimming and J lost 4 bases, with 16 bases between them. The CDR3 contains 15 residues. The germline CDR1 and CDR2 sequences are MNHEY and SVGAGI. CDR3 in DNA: TGTGCCAGCAGTTTTCGACAGGCCCGGGGCACTGAAGCTTTCTTT. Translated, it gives CASSFRQARGTEAFF.

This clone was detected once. The CDR3: CAWSVGGASWEQYF. In nucleotides, the CDR3 is TGTGCCTGGAGTGTAGGGGGGGCATCGTGGGAGCAGTACTTC. The J gene is TRBJ2-5, the V gene TRBV30; D is perhaps TRBD2 (7 bases). This CDR3 is 14 amino acids long. The V end was cut by 0 bases, the J end by 11 bases, with 19 bases between. Per germline, CDR1 GTSNPN and CDR2 SVGIG (reference sequence).

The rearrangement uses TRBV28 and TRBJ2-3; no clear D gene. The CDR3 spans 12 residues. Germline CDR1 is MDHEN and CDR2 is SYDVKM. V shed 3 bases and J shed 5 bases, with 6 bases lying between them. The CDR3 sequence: CASSLLRDTQYF. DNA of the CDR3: TGTGCCAGCAGTTTGCTAAGAGATACGCAGTATTTT.

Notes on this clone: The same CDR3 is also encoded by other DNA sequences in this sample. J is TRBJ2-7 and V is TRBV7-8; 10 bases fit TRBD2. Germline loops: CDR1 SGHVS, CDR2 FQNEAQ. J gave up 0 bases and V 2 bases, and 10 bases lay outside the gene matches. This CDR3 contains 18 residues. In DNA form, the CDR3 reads TGTGCCAGCAGCTTATGGCTAGCGGGGGTTGGGGACTCCTACGAGCAGTACTTC. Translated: CASSLWLAGVGDSYEQYF.

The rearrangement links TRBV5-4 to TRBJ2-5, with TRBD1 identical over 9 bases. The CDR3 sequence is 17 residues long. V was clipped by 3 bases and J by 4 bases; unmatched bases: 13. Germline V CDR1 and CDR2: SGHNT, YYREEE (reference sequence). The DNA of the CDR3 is TGTGCCAGCAGCTCGAGAATCCCGGGGACAGGGTCAGAGACCCAGTACTTC. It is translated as CASSSRIPGTGSETQYF.

The CDR3 region is CASSATGGVKNIQYF. The CDR3 DNA sequence: TGTGCCAGCAGTGCGACAGGGGGCGTCAAAAACATTCAGTACTTC. The chain is built from TRBV28 and TRBJ2-4; 10 positions match TRBD1. Germline assignment: CDR1 MDHEN and CDR2 SYDVKM. The length of the CDR3 is 15 residues. J gave up 3 bases and V 5 bases, and 4 bases lay outside the gene matches.

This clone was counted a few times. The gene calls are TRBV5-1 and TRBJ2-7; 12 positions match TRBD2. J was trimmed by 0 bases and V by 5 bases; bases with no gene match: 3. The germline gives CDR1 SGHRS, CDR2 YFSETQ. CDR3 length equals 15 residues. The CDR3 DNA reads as TGCGCCAGCAGGGCTAGCGGGGGGGGCTCCTACGAGCAGTACTTC. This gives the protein CASRASGGGSYEQYF.

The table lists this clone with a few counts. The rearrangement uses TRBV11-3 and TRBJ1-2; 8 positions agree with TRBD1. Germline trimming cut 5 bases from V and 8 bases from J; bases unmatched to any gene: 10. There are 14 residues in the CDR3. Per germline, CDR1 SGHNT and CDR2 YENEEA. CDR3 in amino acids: CASSRTGLGRGYTF. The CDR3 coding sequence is TGTGCCAGCAGCCGGACAGGGCTCGGGCGAGGCTACACCTTC.